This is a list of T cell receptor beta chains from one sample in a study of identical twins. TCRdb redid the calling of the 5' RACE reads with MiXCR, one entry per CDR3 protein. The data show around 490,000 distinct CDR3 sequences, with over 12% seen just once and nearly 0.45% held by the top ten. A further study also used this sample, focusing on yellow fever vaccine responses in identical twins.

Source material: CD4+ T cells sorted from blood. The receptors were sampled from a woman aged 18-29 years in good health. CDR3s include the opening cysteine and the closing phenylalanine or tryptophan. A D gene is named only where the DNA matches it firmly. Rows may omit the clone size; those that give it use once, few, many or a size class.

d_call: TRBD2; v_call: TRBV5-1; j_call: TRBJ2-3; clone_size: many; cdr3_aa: CASSSGGAGDTQYF; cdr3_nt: TGCGCCAGCAGCTCGGGGGGAGCGGGAGATACGCAGTATTTT
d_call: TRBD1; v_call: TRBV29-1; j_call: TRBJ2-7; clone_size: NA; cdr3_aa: CRGDRAYEQYF; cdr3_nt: TGCAGGGGGGACAGGGCCTACGAGCAGTACTTC
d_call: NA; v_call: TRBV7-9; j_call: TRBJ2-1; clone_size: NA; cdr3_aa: CASSRDTYNEQFF; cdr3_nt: TGTGCCAGCAGCCGGGACACCTACAATGAGCAGTTCTTC
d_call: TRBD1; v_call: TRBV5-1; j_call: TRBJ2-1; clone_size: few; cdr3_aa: CASSDRDRVVINEQFF; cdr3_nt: TGCGCCAGCAGCGACAGGGACAGGGTTGTTATCAATGAGCAGTTCTTC
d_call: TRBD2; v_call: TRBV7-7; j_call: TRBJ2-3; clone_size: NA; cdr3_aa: CASSPPPGLGAADTQYF; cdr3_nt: TGTGCCAGCAGCCCGCCCCCGGGACTAGGCGCGGCAGATACGCAGTATTTT
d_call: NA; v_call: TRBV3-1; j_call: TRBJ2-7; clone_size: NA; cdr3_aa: CASSQGRRDHEQYF; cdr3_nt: TGTGCCAGCAGCCAAGGGAGGCGGGACCACGAGCAGTACTTC
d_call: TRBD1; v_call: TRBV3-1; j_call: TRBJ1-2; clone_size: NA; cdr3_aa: CASSQEDRVASGYTF; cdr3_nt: TGTGCCAGCAGCCAAGAGGACAGGGTGGCTAGTGGCTACACCTTC
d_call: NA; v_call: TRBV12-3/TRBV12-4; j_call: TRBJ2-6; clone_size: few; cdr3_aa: CASTQRPATSGANVLTF; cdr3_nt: TGTGCCAGCACTCAAAGGCCAGCAACCTCTGGGGCCAACGTCCTGACTTTC
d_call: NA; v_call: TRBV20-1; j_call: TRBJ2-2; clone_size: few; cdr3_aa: CSVPPPKNTGELFF; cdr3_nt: TGCAGTGTTCCCCCTCCGAAGAACACCGGGGAGCTGTTTTTT
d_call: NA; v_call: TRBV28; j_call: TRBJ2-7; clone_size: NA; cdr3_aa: CATPGETPYEQYF; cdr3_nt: TGTGCCACGCCGGGAGAAACTCCCTACGAGCAGTACTTC
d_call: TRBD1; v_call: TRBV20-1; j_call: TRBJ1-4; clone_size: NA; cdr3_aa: CSAGTGNEKLFF; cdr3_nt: TGCAGTGCTGGGACAGGGAATGAAAAACTGTTTTTT
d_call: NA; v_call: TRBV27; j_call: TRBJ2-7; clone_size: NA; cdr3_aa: CASSSQPGGRPYEQYF; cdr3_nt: TGTGCCAGCAGTTCCCAGCCCGGGGGTCGGCCCTACGAGCAGTACTTC
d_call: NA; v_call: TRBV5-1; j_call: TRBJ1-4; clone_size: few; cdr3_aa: CASSLDSRREKLFF; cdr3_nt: TGCGCCAGCAGCTTGGACAGCCGCAGAGAAAAACTGTTTTTT
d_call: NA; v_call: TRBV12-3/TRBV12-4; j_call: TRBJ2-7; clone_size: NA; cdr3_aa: CASSPLGRAYEQYF; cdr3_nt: TGTGCCAGCAGTCCCCTGGGCAGGGCCTACGAGCAGTACTTC
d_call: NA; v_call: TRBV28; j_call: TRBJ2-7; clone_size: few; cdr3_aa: CASSLRQDFYEQYF; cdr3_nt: TGTGCCAGCAGTTTGCGACAGGATTTCTACGAGCAGTACTTC
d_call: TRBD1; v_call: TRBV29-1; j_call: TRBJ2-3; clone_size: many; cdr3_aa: CSVASTGVDTQYF; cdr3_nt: TGCAGCGTTGCCTCTACAGGGGTGGATACGCAGTATTTT
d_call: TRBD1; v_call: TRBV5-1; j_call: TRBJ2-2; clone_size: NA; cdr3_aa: CASSWGQANTGELFF; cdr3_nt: TGCGCCAGCAGCTGGGGACAGGCGAACACCGGGGAGCTGTTTTTT
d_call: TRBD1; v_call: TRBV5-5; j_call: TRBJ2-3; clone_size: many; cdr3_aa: CASSLQGETDTQYF; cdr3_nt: TGTGCCAGCAGCTTACAGGGGGAAACAGATACGCAGTATTTT
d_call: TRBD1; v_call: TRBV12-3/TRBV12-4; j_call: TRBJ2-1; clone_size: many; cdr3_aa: CASSQTGTYNEQFF; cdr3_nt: TGTGCCAGCAGCCAGACAGGGACCTACAATGAGCAGTTCTTC
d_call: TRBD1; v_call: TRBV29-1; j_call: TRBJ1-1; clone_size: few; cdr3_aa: CSGGGQGDFF; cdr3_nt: TGCAGCGGTGGGGGACAGGGCGACTTCTTT
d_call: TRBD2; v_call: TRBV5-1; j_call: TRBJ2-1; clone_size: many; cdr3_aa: CASRSGGIGYNEQFF; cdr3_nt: TGCGCCAGCAGAAGCGGGGGTATTGGATACAATGAGCAGTTCTTC
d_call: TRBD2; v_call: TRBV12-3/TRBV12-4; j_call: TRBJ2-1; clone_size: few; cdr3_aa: CASSLPRTSGSYNEQFF; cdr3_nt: TGTGCCAGCAGTTTACCCCGGACTAGCGGCTCCTACAATGAGCAGTTCTTC
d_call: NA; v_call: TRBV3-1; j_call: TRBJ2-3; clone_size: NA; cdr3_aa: CASSQAPGLSDTQYF; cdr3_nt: TGTGCCAGCAGCCAAGCGCCGGGACTCTCAGATACGCAGTATTTT
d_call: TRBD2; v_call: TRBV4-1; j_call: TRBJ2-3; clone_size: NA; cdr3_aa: CASSQQNLAGADTQYF; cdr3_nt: TGCGCCAGCAGCCAACAAAATCTAGCGGGGGCAGATACGCAGTATTTT
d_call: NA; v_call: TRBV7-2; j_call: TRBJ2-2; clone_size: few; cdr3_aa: CASSPGESTGELFF; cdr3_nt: TGTGCCAGCAGCCCGGGTGAGAGCACCGGGGAGCTGTTTTTT
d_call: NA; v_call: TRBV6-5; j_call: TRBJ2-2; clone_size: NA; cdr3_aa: CASSFVIASPTGELFF; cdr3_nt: TGTGCCAGCAGTTTCGTCATCGCTAGCCCGACCGGGGAGCTGTTTTTT
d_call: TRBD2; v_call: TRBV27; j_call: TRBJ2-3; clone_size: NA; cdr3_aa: CASISVAGGRGDTQYF; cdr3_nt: TGTGCCAGCATCTCCGTGGCGGGAGGGCGGGGAGATACGCAGTATTTT
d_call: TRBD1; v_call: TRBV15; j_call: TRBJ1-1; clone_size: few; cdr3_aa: CATSRAGRGATEAFF; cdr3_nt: TGTGCCACCAGCAGGGCGGGCAGGGGGGCCACTGAAGCTTTCTTT
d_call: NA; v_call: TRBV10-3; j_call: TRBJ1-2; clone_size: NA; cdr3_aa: CAISESGYGYTF; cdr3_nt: TGTGCCATCAGTGAGTCGGGCTATGGCTACACCTTC
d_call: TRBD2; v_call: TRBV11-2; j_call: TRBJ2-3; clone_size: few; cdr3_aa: CASSLPLTSGGITDTQYF; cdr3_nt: TGTGCCAGCAGCTTACCCCTGACTAGCGGGGGGATCACAGATACGCAGTATTTT
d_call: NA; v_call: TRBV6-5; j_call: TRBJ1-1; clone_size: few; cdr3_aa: CASSYLGAGNTEAFF; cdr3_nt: TGTGCCAGCAGTTATTTGGGGGCTGGGAACACTGAAGCTTTCTTT
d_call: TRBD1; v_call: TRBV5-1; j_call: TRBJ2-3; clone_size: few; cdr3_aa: CASGGQGGDTQYF; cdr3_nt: TGCGCCAGCGGGGGACAGGGTGGAGATACGCAGTATTTT
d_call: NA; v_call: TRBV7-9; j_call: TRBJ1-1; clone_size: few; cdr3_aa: CASSFSAGANTEAFF; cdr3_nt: TGTGCCAGCAGCTTCAGTGCGGGGGCGAACACTGAAGCTTTCTTT
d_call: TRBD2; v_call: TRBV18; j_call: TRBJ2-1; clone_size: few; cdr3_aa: CASSLRTTSGVYEQFF; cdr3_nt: TGTGCCAGCTCGCTCAGGACGACTAGCGGGGTCTATGAGCAGTTCTTC
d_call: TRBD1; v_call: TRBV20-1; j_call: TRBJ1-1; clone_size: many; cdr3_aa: CSAHLTGLFTEAFF; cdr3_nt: TGCAGTGCCCATCTGACAGGGCTATTCACTGAAGCTTTCTTT
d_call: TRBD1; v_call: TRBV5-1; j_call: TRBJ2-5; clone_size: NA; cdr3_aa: CASSLLGQVQETQYF; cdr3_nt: TGCGCCAGCAGCTTGTTGGGACAGGTACAAGAGACCCAGTACTTC
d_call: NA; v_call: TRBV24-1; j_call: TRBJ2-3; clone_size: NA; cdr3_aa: CATSDPTGHTVTDTQYF; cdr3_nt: TGTGCCACCAGTGACCCCACAGGGCACACCGTGACAGATACGCAGTATTTT
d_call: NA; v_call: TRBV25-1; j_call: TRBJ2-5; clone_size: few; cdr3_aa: CASSEHGQLWRETQYF; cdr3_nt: TGTGCCAGCAGTGAACACGGGCAGCTTTGGCGAGAGACCCAGTACTTC
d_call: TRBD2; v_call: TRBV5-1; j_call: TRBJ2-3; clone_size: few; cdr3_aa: CASSLAGGRAGTDTQYF; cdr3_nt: TGCGCCAGCAGCTTGGCCGGCGGGAGGGCCGGCACAGATACGCAGTATTTT
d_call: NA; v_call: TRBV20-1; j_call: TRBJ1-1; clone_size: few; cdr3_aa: CSASGSGEAFF; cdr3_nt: TGCAGTGCATCAGGTAGCGGGGAAGCTTTCTTT
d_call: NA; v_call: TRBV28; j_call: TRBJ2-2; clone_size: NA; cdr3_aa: CASRRSPGFTGELFF; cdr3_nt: TGTGCCAGTCGAAGGTCCCCAGGCTTTACCGGGGAGCTGTTTTTT
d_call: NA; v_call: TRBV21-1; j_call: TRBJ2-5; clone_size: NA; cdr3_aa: CASSRGTADEETQYF; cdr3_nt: TGTGCCAGCAGCAGAGGGACAGCCGATGAAGAGACCCAGTACTTC
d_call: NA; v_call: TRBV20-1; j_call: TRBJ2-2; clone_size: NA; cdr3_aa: CSASVGGNTGELFF; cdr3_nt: TGCAGTGCTAGTGTCGGGGGGAACACCGGGGAGCTGTTTTTT
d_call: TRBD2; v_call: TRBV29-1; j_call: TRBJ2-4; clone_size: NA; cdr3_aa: CSVKTSGVAKNIQYF; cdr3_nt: TGCAGCGTGAAGACTAGCGGGGTAGCCAAAAACATTCAGTACTTC
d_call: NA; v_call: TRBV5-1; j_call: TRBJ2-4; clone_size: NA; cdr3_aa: CASSSNDAKNIQYF; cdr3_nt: TGCGCCAGCAGCTCGAACGACGCCAAAAACATTCAGTACTTC
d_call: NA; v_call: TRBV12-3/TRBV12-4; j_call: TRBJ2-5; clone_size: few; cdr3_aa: CASSRGRETQYF; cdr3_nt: TGTGCCAGCAGCCGAGGCAGGGAGACCCAGTACTTC
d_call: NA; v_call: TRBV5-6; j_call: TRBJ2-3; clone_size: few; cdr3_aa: CASSPLVVSTDTQYF; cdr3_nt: TGTGCCAGCAGCCCCCTGGTGGTGAGCACAGATACGCAGTATTTT
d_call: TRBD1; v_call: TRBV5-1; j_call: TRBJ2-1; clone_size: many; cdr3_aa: CASSRRFQGADEQFF; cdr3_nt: TGCGCCAGCAGCAGGCGGTTTCAGGGGGCCGATGAGCAGTTCTTC
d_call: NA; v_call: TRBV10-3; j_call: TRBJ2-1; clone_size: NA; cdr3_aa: CAIRTDSYNEQFF; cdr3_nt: TGTGCCATTCGGACAGATTCCTACAATGAGCAGTTCTTC
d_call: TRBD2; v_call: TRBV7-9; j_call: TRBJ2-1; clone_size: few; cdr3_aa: CASSPPSGAYNEQFF; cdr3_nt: TGTGCCAGCAGCCCACCTAGCGGGGCCTACAATGAGCAGTTCTTC
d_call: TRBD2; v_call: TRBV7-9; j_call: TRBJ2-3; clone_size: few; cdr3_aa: CASSLPGLDLLDTQYF; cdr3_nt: TGTGCCAGCAGCCTCCCGGGACTAGATCTGTTGGATACGCAGTATTTT
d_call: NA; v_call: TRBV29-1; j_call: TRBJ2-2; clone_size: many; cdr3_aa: CSATGTTNTGELFF; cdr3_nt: TGCAGCGCTACCGGGACAACTAACACCGGGGAGCTGTTTTTT